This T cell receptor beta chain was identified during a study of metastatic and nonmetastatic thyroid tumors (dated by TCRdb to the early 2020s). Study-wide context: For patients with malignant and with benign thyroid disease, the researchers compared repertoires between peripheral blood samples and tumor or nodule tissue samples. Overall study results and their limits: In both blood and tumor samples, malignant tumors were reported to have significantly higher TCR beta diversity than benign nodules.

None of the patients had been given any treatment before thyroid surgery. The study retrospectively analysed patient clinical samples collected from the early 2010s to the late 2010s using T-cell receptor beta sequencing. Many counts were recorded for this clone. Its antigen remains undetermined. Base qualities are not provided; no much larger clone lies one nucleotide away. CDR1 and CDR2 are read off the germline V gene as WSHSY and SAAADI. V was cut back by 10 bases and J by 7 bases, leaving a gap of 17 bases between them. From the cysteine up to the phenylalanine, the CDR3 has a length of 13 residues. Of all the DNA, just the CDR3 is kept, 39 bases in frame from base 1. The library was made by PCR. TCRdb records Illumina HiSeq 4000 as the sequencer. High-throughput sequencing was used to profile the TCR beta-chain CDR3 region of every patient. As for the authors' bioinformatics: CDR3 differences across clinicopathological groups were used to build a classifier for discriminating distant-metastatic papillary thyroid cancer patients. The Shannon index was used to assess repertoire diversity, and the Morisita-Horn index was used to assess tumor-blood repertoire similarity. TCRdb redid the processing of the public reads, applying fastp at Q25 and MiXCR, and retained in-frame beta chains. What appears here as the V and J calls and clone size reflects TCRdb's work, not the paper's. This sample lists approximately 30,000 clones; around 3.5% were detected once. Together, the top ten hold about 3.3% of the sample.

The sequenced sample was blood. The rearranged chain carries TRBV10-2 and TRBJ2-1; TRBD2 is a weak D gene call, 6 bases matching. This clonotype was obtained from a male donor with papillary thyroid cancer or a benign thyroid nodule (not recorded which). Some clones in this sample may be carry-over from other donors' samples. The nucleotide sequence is TGCGCCACCGGTCGGGGGACGTCGAATGAGCAGTTCTTC. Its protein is CATGRGTSNEQFF.